This T cell receptor (beta chain) was profiled in a study of CD8+ T cells in alopecia areata. Overall study: Treated patients received oral tofacitinib, 5 to 10 mg twice daily. General study findings and limits: Scalp clonality, along with expanded CD8+ clones among the top 100, was significantly decreased by tofacitinib.

This clone is a singleton in its sample. Its specificity is not known. Extraction of RNA preceded its reverse transcription into cDNA, which served as the sequencing template. TCRdb's table, derived via immunoSEQ multiplex PCR, lists solely in-frame clones and lacks some. The top ten clones hold about 3.7% of a sample with 95,000 to 120,000 clones, roughly 56% of them seen once. Treatment here: oral pan-JAK inhibitor, 5-10 mg twice daily. The clonotype originates from a human donor with alopecia areata. The specimen was CD4+ T cells sorted from blood, collected at week 24, from a patient treated with tofacitinib.

This CDR3 reads CASSEAGQGETQYF. The CDR3 region has the DNA TGTGCCAGCAGTGAAGCGGGCCAAGGGGAGACCCAGTACTTC. The chain carries TRBV2 and TRBJ2-5; D ambiguous. CDR3 length equals 14 residues. With 0 bases removed from V and 5 bases from J, the gap between germline ends came to 10 bases. Germline CDR1 SNHLY, CDR2 FYNNEI. Combining the CDR3 with reference TRBV2 and TRBJ2-5 gives the whole variable domain EPEVTQTPSHQVTQMGQEVILRCVPISNHLYFYWYRQILGQKVEFLVSFYNNEISEKSEIFDDQFSVERPDGSNFTLKIRSTKLEDSAMYFCASSEAGQGETQYFGPGTRLLVL.